These 6 T cell receptor beta chains were all obtained from the same sample, sequenced in a study of T cell responses to AZD1222 COVID-19 vaccine. Sequenced by immunoSEQ multiplex PCR; TCRdb stores in-frame clones only, minus some. The sample lists about 110,000 clones; about 91% were seen once. The source material was peripheral blood, sampled on day 0 of AZD1222 vaccination. These receptors all come from an adult in good health.

V gene TRBV5-1 combines with J gene TRBJ2-2; no definite D call. Trimming left V 2 bases short and J 8 bases short, with 4 bases between. The CDR3 loop spans 11 amino acids. Germline CDR1 and CDR2: SGHRS and YFSETQ. CDR3 sequence (DNA): TGCGCCAGCAGCTTAGAGGGGGAGCTGTTTTTT. It yields the protein CASSLEGELFF.

This clone showed up just once. The rearrangement links TRBV6-4 to TRBJ1-5; D may be TRBD1 (6 bases). Germline CDR1 and CDR2: MRHNA and SNTAGT. CDR3 length equals 15 residues. V was pared by 0 bases and J by 3 bases, with 9 bases between. CDR3 DNA sequence: TGTGCCAGCAGTGACTCCCAGGGGATCAATCAGCCCCAGCATTTT. Residues: CASSDSQGINQPQHF.

The chain combines TRBV7-6 with TRBJ1-3; no reliable D call. The CDR3 consists of 15 residues. Germline V gene sequence: CDR1 SGHVS, CDR2 FNYEAQ. V lost 5 bases and J lost 0, with 11 bases in between. The CDR3 loop is CASSVQGYSGNTIYF. In DNA, the CDR3 is TGTGCCAGCAGCGTACAAGGATACTCTGGAAACACCATATATTTT.

The V and J genes are TRBV7-6 and TRBJ2-1, with 12 bases fitting TRBD2. In germline, CDR1 is SGHVS, CDR2 FNYEAQ. The V gene end was trimmed by 5 bases and the J gene end by 4 bases; junction bases not matched to a gene: 9. The CDR3 contains 17 residues. The CDR3 nucleotides read TGTGCCAGCAGCCCTAGACTAGCGGGGGACACTTACAATGAGCAGTTCTTC. Its translation is CASSPRLAGDTYNEQFF.

The chain has TRBV7-9 and TRBJ1-2; the D is unclear. V gave up 5 bases and J gave up 3 bases, with 25 bases separating them. CDR3 length: 18 amino acids. Germline values: CDR1 SEHNR, CDR2 FQNEAQ (reference sequence). CDR3 nucleotide sequence: TGTGCCAGCAGCCCTACGCGTTCGGTATCCCCGCCTTACTATGGCTACACCTTC. Translation gives CASSPTRSVSPPYYGYTF.

The rearrangement joins TRBV2 to TRBJ1-6; the D gene is possibly TRBD1 (6 bases). V lost 5 bases and J lost 4, with 15 bases in between. This CDR3 has 16 amino acids. The V gene's germline CDR1 is SNHLY and CDR2 FYNNEI. The CDR3 bases are TGTGCCAGCAGTTCCCTGGGGGCGGTTTATAATTCACCCCTCCACTTT. Protein sequence: CASSSLGAVYNSPLHF. Using reference TRBV2 and TRBJ1-6 for the parts outside the CDR3, the full variable domain is EPEVTQTPSHQVTQMGQEVILRCVPISNHLYFYWYRQILGQKVEFLVSFYNNEISEKSEIFDDQFSVERPDGSNFTLKIRSTKLEDSAMYFCASSSLGAVYNSPLHFGNGTRLTVT.